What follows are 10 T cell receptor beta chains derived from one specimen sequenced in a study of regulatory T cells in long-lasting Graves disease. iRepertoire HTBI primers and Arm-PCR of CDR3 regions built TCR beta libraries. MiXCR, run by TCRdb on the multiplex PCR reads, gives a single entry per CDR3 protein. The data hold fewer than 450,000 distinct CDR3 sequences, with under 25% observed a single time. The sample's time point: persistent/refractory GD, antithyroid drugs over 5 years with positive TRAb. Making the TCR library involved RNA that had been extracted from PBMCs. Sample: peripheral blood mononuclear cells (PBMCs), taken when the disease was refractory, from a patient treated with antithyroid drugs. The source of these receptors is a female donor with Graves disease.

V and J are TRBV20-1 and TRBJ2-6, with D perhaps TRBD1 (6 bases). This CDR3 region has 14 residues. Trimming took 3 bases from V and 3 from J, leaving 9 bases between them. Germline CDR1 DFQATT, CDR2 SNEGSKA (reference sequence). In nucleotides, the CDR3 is TGCAGTGCTAGTCACAGGGTTGGGGCCAACGTCCTGACTTTC. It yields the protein CSASHRVGANVLTF.

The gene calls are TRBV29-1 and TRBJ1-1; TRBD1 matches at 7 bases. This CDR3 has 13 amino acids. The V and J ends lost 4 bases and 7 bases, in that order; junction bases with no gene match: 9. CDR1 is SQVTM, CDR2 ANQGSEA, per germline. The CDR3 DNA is TGCAGCGTTGTAAGGACAGGATCACTTGAAGCTTTCTTT. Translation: CSVVRTGSLEAFF.

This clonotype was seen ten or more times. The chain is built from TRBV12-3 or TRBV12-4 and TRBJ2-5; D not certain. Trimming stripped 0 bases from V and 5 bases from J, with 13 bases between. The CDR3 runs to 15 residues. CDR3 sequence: CASSLAPLFEETQYF. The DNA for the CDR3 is TGTGCCAGCAGTTTAGCGCCTTTGTTTGAGGAGACCCAGTACTTC.

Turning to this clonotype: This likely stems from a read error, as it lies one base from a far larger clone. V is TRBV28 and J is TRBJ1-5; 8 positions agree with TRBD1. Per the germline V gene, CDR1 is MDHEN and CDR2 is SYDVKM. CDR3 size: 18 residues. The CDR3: CAGSPPGTGTLGNQPQHF. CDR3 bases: TGTGCCGGCAGTCCCCCCGGGACAGGTACCTTGGGCAATCAGCCCCAGCATTTT.

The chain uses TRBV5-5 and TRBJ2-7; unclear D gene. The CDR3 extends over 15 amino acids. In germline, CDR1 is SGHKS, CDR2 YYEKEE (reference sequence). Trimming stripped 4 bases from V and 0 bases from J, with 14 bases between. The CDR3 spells CASSLLLWGSYEQYF. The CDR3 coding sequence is TGTGCCAGCAGCCTCCTCCTGTGGGGCTCCTACGAGCAGTACTTC. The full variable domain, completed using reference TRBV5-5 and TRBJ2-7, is DAGVTQSPTHLIKTRGQQVTLRCSPISGHKSVSWYQQVLGQGPQFIFQYYEKEERGRGNFPDRFSARQFPNYSSELNVNALLLGDSALYLCASSLLLWGSYEQYFGPGTRLTVT.

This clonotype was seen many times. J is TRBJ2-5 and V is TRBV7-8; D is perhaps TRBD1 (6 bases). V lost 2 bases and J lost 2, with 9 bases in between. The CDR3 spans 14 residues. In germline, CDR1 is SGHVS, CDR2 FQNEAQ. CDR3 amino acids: CASSLPQGQETQYF. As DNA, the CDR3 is TGTGCCAGCAGCTTACCCCAGGGGCAAGAGACCCAGTACTTC. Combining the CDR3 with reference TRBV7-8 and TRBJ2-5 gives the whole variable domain GAGVSQSPRYKVAKRGQDVALRCDPISGHVSLFWYQQALGQGPEFLTYFQNEAQLDKSGLPSDRFFAERPEGSVSTLKIQRTQQEDSAVYLCASSLPQGQETQYFGPGTRLLVL.

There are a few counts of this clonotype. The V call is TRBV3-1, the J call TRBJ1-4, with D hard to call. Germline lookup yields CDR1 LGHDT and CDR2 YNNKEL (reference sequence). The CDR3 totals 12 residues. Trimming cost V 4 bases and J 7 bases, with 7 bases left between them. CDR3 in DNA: TGTGCCAGCAGCCCCCGTGGTGAAAAACTGTTTTTT. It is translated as CASSPRGEKLFF. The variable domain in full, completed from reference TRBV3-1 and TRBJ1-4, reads DTAVSQTPKYLVTQMGNDKSIKCEQNLGHDTMYWYKQDSKKFLKIMFSYNNKELIINETVPNRFSPKSPDKAHLNLHINSLELGDSAVYFCASSPRGEKLFFGSGTQLSVL.

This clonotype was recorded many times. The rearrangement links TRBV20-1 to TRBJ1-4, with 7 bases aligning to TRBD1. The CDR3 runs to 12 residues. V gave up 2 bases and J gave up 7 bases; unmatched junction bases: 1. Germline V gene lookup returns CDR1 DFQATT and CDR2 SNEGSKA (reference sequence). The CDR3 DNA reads TGCAGTGCTAGACGGGACAGTGAAAAACTGTTTTTT. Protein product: CSARRDSEKLFF.

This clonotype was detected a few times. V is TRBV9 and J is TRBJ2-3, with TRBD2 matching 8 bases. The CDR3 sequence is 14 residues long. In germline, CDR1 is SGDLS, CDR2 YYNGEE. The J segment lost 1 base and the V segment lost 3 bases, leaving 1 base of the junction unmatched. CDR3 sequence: CASSAREGTDTQYF. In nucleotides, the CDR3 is TGTGCCAGCAGCGCGCGGGAGGGCACAGATACGCAGTATTTT.

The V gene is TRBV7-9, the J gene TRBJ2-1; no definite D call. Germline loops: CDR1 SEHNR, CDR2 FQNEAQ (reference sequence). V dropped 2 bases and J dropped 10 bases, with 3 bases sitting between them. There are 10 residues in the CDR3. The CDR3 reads CASSLTEQFF. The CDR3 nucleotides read TGTGCCAGCAGCTTAACCGAGCAGTTCTTC.